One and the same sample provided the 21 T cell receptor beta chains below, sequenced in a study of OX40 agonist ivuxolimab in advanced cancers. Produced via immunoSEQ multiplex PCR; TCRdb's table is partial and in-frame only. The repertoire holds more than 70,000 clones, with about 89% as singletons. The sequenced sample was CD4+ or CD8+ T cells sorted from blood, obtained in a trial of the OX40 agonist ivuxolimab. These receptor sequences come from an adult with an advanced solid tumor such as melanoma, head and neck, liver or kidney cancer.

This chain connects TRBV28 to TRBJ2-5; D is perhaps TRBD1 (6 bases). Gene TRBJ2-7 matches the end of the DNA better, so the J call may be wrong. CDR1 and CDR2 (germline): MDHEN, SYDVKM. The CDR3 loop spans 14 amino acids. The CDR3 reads CASSSGTDRYEQYF. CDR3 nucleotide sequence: TGTGCCAGCAGTTCCGGGACGGACAGATACGAGCAGTACTTC.

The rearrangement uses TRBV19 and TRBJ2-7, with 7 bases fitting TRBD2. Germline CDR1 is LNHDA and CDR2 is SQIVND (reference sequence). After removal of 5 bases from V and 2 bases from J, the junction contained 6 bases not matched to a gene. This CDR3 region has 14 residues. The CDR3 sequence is CASSSAGLTYEQYF. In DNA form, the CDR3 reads TGTGCCAGTAGTTCAGCGGGACTAACCTACGAGCAGTACTTC.

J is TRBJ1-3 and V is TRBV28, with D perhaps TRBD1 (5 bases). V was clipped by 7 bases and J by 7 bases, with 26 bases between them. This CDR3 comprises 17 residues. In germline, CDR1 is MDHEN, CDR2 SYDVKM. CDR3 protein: CASTPMSLGQFENTIYF. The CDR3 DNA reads TGTGCCAGCACCCCAATGTCCCTGGGGCAGTTCGAGAACACCATATATTTT.

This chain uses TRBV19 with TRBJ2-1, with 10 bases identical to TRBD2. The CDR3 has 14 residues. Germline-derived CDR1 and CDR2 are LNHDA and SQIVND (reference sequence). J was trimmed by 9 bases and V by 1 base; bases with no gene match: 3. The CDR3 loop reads CASSIGLAGVEQFF. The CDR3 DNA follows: TGTGCCAGTAGTATAGGTCTAGCGGGAGTTGAGCAGTTCTTC.

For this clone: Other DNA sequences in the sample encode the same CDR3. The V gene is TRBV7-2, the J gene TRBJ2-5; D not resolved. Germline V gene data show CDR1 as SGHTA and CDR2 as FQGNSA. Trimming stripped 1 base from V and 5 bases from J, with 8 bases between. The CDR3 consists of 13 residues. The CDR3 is CASSLGSRETQYF. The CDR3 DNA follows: TGTGCCAGCAGCTTAGGTAGTAGGGAGACCCAGTACTTC.

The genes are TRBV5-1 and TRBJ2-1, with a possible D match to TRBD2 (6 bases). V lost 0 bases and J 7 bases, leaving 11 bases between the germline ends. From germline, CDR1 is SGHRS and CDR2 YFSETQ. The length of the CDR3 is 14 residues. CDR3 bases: TGCGCCAGCAGCTTGGAGAGCGGGTTGAATGAGCAGTTCTTC. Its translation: CASSLESGLNEQFF.

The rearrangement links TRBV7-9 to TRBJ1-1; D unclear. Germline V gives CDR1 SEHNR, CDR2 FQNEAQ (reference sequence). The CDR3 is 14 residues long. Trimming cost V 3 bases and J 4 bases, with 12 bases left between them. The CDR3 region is CASSLMGYSTEAFF. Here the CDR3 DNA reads TGTGCCAGCAGCTTGATGGGATACTCCACTGAAGCTTTCTTT.

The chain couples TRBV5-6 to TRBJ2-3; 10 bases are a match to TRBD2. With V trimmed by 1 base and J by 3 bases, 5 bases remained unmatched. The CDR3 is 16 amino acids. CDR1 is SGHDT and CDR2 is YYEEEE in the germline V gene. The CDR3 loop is CASSLLDSGRTDTQYF. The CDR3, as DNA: TGTGCCAGCAGCTTGCTAGATAGCGGGAGGACAGATACGCAGTATTTT.

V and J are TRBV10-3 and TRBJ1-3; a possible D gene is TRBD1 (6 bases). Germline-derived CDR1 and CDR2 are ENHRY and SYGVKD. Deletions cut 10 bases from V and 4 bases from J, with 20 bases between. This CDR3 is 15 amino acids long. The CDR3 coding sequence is TGTGCCACCGGGGCTCAGGGGAACTCCGGAAACACCATATATTTT. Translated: CATGAQGNSGNTIYF.

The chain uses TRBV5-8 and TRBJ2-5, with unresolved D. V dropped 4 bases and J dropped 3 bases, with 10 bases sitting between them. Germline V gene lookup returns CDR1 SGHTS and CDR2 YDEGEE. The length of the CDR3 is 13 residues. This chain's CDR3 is CASSQDLKETQYF. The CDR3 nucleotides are TGTGCCAGCAGCCAGGACCTCAAAGAGACCCAGTACTTC.

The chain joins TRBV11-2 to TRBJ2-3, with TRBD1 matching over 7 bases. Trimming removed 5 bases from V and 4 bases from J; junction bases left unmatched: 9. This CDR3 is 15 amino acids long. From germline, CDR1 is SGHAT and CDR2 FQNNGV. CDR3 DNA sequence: TGTGCCAGCAGCCGAGGGACAGCTGAAGCAGATACGCAGTATTTT. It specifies CASSRGTAEADTQYF. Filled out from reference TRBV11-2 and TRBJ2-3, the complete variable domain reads EAGVAQSPRYKIIEKRQSVAFWCNPISGHATLYWYQQILGQGPKLLIQFQNNGVVDDSQLPKDRFSAERLKGVDSTLKIQPAKLEDSAVYLCASSRGTAEADTQYFGPGTRLTVL.

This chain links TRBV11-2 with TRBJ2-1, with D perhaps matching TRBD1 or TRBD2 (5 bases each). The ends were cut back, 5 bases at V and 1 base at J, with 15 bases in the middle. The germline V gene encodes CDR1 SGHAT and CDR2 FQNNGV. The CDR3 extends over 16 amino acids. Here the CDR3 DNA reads TGTGCCAGCAGCGCATTGGTCGGGGCATCCTACAATGAGCAGTTCTTC. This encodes CASSALVGASYNEQFF.

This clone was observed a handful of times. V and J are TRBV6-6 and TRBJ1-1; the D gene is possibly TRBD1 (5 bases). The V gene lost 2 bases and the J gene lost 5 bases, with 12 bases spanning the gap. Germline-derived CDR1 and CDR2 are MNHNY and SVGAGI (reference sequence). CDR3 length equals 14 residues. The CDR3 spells CASSYQRDGTEAFF. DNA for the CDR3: TGTGCCAGCAGTTACCAAAGGGACGGTACTGAAGCTTTCTTT.

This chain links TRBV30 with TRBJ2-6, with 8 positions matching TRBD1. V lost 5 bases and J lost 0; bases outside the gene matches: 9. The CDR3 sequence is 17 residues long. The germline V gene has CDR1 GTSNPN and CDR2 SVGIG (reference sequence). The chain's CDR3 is CAWHRDRTSSGANVLTF. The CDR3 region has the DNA TGTGCCTGGCACCGGGACAGGACCAGCTCTGGGGCCAACGTCCTGACTTTC.

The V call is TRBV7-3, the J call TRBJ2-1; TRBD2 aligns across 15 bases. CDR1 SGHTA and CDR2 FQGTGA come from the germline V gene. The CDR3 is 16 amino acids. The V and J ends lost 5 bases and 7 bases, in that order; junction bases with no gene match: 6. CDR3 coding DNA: TGTGCCAGCAGCAACGCCGGGACTAGCGGGAGGAATGAGCAGTTCTTC. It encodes CASSNAGTSGRNEQFF. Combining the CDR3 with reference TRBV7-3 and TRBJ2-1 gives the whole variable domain GAGVSQTPSNKVTEKGKYVELRCDPISGHTALYWYRQSLGQGPEFLIYFQGTGAADDSGLPNDRFFAVRPEGSVSTLKIQRTERGDSAVYLCASSNAGTSGRNEQFFGPGTRLTVL.

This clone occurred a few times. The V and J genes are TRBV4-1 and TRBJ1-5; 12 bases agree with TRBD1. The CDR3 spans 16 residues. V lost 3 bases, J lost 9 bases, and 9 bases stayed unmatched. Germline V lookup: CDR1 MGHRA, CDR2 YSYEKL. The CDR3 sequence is CASSQGQGARSWPQHF. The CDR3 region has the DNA TGCGCCAGCAGCCAGGGACAGGGGGCTAGGTCTTGGCCCCAGCATTTT.

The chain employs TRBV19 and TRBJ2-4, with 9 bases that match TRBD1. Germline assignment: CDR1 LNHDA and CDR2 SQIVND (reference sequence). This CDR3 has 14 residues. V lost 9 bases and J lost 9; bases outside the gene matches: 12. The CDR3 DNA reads TGTGCCAGCGCAGGACCCGGACAGGGGAGCATTCAGTACTTC. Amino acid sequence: CASAGPGQGSIQYF.

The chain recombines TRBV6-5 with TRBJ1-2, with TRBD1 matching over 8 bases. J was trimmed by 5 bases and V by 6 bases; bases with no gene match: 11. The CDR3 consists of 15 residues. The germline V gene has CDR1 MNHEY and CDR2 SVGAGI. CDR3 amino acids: CASRPSRQGTYGYTF. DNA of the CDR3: TGTGCCAGCAGACCTTCTAGACAGGGGACATATGGCTACACCTTC.

The CDR3 nucleotides are TGTGCCTGGAATGTGGATATAGGTGAAGCTTTCTTT. It translates to CAWNVDIGEAFF. The V and J genes are TRBV30 and TRBJ1-1; unclear D gene. The CDR3 runs to 12 residues. Trimming stripped 4 bases from V and 7 bases from J, with 13 bases between. From germline, CDR1 is GTSNPN and CDR2 SVGIG (reference sequence).

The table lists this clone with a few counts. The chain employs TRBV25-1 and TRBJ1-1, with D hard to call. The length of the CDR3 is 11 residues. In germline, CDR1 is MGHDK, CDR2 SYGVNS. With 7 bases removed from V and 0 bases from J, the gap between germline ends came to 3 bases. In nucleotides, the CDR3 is TGTGCCAGCACACTGAACACTGAAGCTTTCTTT. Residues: CASTLNTEAFF.

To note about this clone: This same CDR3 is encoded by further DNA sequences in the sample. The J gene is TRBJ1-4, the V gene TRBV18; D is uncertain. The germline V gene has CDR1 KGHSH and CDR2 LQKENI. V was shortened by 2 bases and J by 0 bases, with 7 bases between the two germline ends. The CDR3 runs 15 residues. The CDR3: CASSPGAATNEKLFF. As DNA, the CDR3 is TGTGCCAGCTCACCAGGAGCAGCAACTAATGAAAAACTGTTTTTT.